A selection of T cell receptor beta chains follows, all from one sample in a study of CD8 T cells in ankylosing spondylitis. TCRdb ran MiXCR on the 5' RACE reads and lists one entry per CDR3 protein. The sample records 200,000 to 250,000 distinct CDR3 sequences, around 25% being singletons. The source material was blood, either unsorted or a sorted T cell fraction (not recorded which). Source of these receptors: a male donor with ankylosing spondylitis or in good health (not recorded which). The CDR3 runs from the conserved cysteine through the conserved F or W. The D gene is left open where the match is weak. A row's size may be missing; if present it is once, few, many or a size class.

few,TRBJ2-1,-,TRBV10-3,CAIRQASYNEQFF,TGTGCCATCAGACAGGCATCCTACAATGAGCAGTTCTTC
many,TRBJ2-3,-,TRBV5-1,CASSSGTLSTDTQYF,TGCGCCAGCAGCTCCGGGACCCTCAGCACAGATACGCAGTATTTT
-,TRBJ1-4,-,TRBV28,CASIERGSGSREKLFF,TGTGCCAGCATTGAGAGGGGGTCGGGGTCACGGGAAAAACTGTTTTTT
-,TRBJ2-1,-,TRBV29-1,CSVDPGSSYNEQFF,TGCAGCGTTGACCCAGGGAGCTCCTACAATGAGCAGTTCTTC
once,TRBJ2-3,TRBD2,TRBV29-1,CSVEVLAGTDTQYF,TGCAGCGTTGAAGTACTAGCGGGCACAGATACGCAGTATTTT
few,TRBJ2-5,-,TRBV29-1,CSVSTVGETQYF,TGCAGCGTTTCCACAGTGGGGGAGACCCAGTACTTC
many,TRBJ2-5,-,TRBV14,CASSQGGRRAETQYF,TGTGCCAGCAGCCAAGGGGGACGTAGGGCGGAGACCCAGTACTTC
-,TRBJ2-1,TRBD2,TRBV5-1,CASSSGLADIINEQFF,TGCGCCAGCAGCTCCGGACTAGCGGATATTATCAATGAGCAGTTCTTC
-,TRBJ1-6,TRBD1,TRBV20-1,CSAIPGQGRLHF,TGCAGTGCCATTCCGGGACAGGGCAGGCTCCACTTT
many,TRBJ2-7,-,TRBV20-1,CSARVLGEVPGRGSFEQYF,TGCAGTGCTAGAGTTCTCGGGGAGGTCCCTGGGAGAGGCTCCTTCGAGCAGTACTTC
many,TRBJ1-3,TRBD1,TRBV4-1,CASSRTGVSSGNTIYF,TGCGCCAGCAGCCGGACAGGGGTGAGCTCTGGAAACACCATATATTTT
few,TRBJ2-7,-,TRBV3-1,CASSPSLDPTYEQYF,TGTGCCAGCAGCCCATCATTGGACCCAACCTACGAGCAGTACTTC
few,TRBJ2-1,TRBD2,TRBV20-1,CSASLAGGDNEQFF,TGCAGTGCTAGTCTCGCGGGAGGGGACAATGAGCAGTTCTTC
many,TRBJ1-2,TRBD1,TRBV20-1,CSASWDRSGGYTF,TGCAGTGCTAGCTGGGACAGGTCTGGTGGCTACACCTTC
many,TRBJ2-7,TRBD2,TRBV29-1,CSVSGRAVYEQYF,TGCAGCGTAAGCGGGAGGGCCGTATACGAGCAGTACTTC
-,TRBJ1-1,-,TRBV29-1,CSVVGPSMGTEAFF,TGCAGCGTTGTCGGGCCTAGCATGGGGACTGAAGCTTTCTTT
-,TRBJ2-1,-,TRBV10-3,CAISDQRRSSYNEQFF,TGTGCCATCAGTGATCAGCGGAGGAGCTCCTACAATGAGCAGTTCTTC
many,TRBJ2-2,TRBD1,TRBV5-1,CASSPDRGFGGELFF,TGCGCCAGCAGCCCTGACAGGGGTTTCGGCGGGGAGCTGTTTTTT
few,TRBJ1-3,TRBD1,TRBV27,CATYFDRATGNTIYF,TGTGCCACCTACTTTGACAGGGCCACTGGAAACACCATATATTTT
many,TRBJ2-7,-,TRBV6-1,CASSEVTYEQYF,TGTGCCAGCAGTGAAGTGACATACGAGCAGTACTTC
-,TRBJ2-1,TRBD2,TRBV5-1,CASSLPAPSGPNNEQFF,TGCGCCAGCAGCTTACCCGCACCTAGCGGACCGAACAATGAGCAGTTCTTC
many,TRBJ2-1,-,TRBV7-3,CASSLSLYNEQFF,TGTGCCAGCAGCTTAAGTCTGTACAATGAGCAGTTCTTC
many,TRBJ2-7,TRBD1,TRBV12-3/TRBV12-4,CASRRRGLGEQYF,TGTGCCAGCAGACGCAGGGGGCTGGGGGAGCAGTACTTC
few,TRBJ2-3,-,TRBV12-3/TRBV12-4,CASSLARTLYGDTQYF,TGTGCCAGCAGTTTAGCTAGGACCCTATATGGGGATACGCAGTATTTT
-,TRBJ2-7,-,TRBV6-5,CASSWGTKFYEQYF,TGTGCCAGCAGTTGGGGGACAAAATTCTACGAGCAGTACTTC
-,TRBJ2-1,TRBD2,TRBV9,CASSGGTSGRNEQFF,TGTGCCAGCAGCGGCGGGACTAGCGGGAGGAATGAGCAGTTCTTC
few,TRBJ2-3,-,TRBV7-2,CASSLVGQNTQYF,TGTGCCAGCAGCTTAGTTGGCCAAAATACGCAGTATTTT
-,TRBJ1-1,-,TRBV20-1,CSAIPGVTEAFF,TGCAGTGCTATCCCGGGGGTGACTGAAGCTTTCTTT
many,TRBJ2-1,-,TRBV5-1,CASTTSTSSYNEQFF,TGCGCCAGCACTACTAGCACAAGCTCCTACAATGAGCAGTTCTTC
many,TRBJ2-7,-,TRBV29-1,CSVEAGSHTASGEQYF,TGCAGCGTTGAGGCGGGATCCCACACGGCGAGTGGGGAGCAGTACTTC
-,TRBJ2-1,TRBD1,TRBV12-3/TRBV12-4,CASRLGTVSYNEQFF,TGTGCCAGCAGACTAGGGACAGTCTCCTACAATGAGCAGTTCTTC
-,TRBJ2-5,-,TRBV5-5,CASSFSLETQYF,TGTGCCAGCAGCTTTTCCCTGGAGACCCAGTACTTC
many,TRBJ2-7,TRBD2,TRBV10-3,CAISTGTSGYEQYF,TGTGCCATCAGTACCGGGACTAGCGGCTACGAGCAGTACTTC
few,TRBJ2-3,-,TRBV29-1,CSASGVGTDTQYF,TGCAGTGCCAGCGGTGTGGGGACAGATACGCAGTATTTT
many,TRBJ1-5,TRBD1,TRBV5-6,CASNRQGQPQHF,TGTGCCAGCAACCGACAGGGGCAGCCCCAGCATTTT
many,TRBJ2-5,-,TRBV4-2,CASSQEWGQETQYF,TGTGCCAGCAGCCAAGAATGGGGGCAAGAGACCCAGTACTTC
many,TRBJ2-1,-,TRBV4-3,CASTLGTPGVYNEQFF,TGCGCCAGCACCCTGGGGACTCCCGGGGTCTACAATGAGCAGTTCTTC
many,TRBJ2-2,-,TRBV20-1,CSARPGSGTGTGELFF,TGCAGTGCCCGACCGGGGAGCGGAACCGGAACCGGGGAGCTGTTTTTT
many,TRBJ2-7,TRBD1,TRBV25-1,CASSPPRFSGQNYEQYF,TGTGCCAGCAGTCCACCCCGCTTTTCGGGACAGAACTACGAGCAGTACTTC
many,TRBJ2-7,TRBD2,TRBV20-1,CSSGRIYEQYF,TGCAGTAGCGGGAGAATATACGAGCAGTACTTC
-,TRBJ1-2,-,TRBV20-1,CSAGTGTGNYGYTF,TGCAGTGCGGGAACAGGGACCGGTAACTATGGCTACACCTTC
many,TRBJ2-3,TRBD2,TRBV20-1,CSASLAGGPQRTDTQYF,TGCAGTGCTAGTCTAGCGGGAGGGCCACAACGCACAGATACGCAGTATTTT
many,TRBJ2-3,-,TRBV5-1,CASSLGADQDTQYF,TGCGCCAGCAGCTTGGGAGCAGACCAAGATACGCAGTATTTT
-,TRBJ1-2,TRBD1,TRBV20-1,CGAPDRRSYGYTF,TGCGGTGCTCCGGACAGGAGAAGTTATGGCTACACCTTC